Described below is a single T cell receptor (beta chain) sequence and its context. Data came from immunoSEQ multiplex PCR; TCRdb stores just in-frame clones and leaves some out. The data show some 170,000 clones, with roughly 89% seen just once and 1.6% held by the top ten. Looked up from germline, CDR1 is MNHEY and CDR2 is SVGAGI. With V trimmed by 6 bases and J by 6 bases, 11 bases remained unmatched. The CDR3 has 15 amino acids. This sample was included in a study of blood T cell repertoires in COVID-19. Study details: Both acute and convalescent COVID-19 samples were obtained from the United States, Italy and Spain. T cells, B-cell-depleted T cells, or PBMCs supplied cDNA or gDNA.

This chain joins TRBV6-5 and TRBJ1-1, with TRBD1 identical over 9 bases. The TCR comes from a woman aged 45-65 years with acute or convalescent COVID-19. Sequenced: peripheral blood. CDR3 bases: TGTGCCAGCAGGGATCGGGACAGGGTAATTGCTGAAGCTTTCTTT. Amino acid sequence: CASRDRDRVIAEAFF.